Below are 5 T cell receptor beta chains sequenced from a single sample in a study of beta chain features in type 1 diabetes. Study-level points and caveats: For Type 1 diabetes patients, all four CD4+ subsets carried TCRB CDR3s that were moderately but significantly shorter.

All of the isolated RNA was reverse transcribed, so expressed TCRB transcripts were sequenced. Assay: immunoSEQ multiplex PCR; the TCRdb copy retains only in-frame clones and omits some. The top ten hold approximately 0.042% of the sample, which has about 660,000 clones, more than 13% seen once. No antigen has been assigned to these receptors. Material for sequencing was naive CD4+ T cells from blood. These receptors originate from a man aged 18 to 30 with type 1 diabetes.

This sequence joins TRBV9 and TRBJ1-2, with 7 bases that match TRBD1. CDR3 length: 14 amino acids. Germline CDR1 is SGDLS and CDR2 is YYNGEE. V trimming: 0 bases; J trimming: 8 bases; junction bases outside the gene matches: 7. The CDR3 spells CASSVAGTAPGYTF. The DNA for the CDR3 is TGTGCCAGCAGCGTAGCCGGGACAGCTCCCGGCTACACCTTC.

In this sample, this clone turned up a few times. Other DNA sequences in the sample encode the same CDR3. This chain uses TRBV29-1 with TRBJ1-4; weak D call: TRBD1 (5 bases). The CDR3 consists of 12 residues. With 3 bases removed from V and 7 bases from J, the gap between germline ends came to 9 bases. Per germline, CDR1 SQVTM and CDR2 ANQGSEA. The CDR3 region is CSVEGLGEKLFF. The CDR3 DNA is TGCAGCGTTGAGGGGCTGGGTGAAAAACTGTTTTTT. Looking up the rest from reference TRBV29-1 and TRBJ1-4 gives the full variable domain: SAVISQKPSRDICQRGTSLTIQCQVDSQVTMMFWYRQQPGQSLTLIATANQGSEATYESGFVIDKFPISRPNLTFSTLTVSNMSPEDSSIYLCSVEGLGEKLFFGSGTQLSVL.

This clone was picked up a small number of times. V gene TRBV2 combines with J gene TRBJ2-1; 8 positions match TRBD2. From germline, CDR1 is SNHLY and CDR2 FYNNEI. CDR3 length: 19 residues. The V segment lost 6 bases and the J segment 3 bases; nucleotides outside the gene matches: 19. CDR3 in DNA: TGTGCCAGCAGCGGACGTGCTAGCGGGCCGAGCTCAGTCTACAATGAGCAGTTCTTC. Its translation is CASSGRASGPSSVYNEQFF.

As to this clone: The conserved final phenylalanine or tryptophan is absent from the CDR3, which likely points to a read error. The rearrangement links TRBV25-1 to TRBJ1-1, with D hard to call. This CDR3 contains 14 residues. From germline, CDR1 is MGHDK and CDR2 SYGVNS. The V gene lost 3 bases and the J gene lost 7 bases, with 15 bases spanning the gap. The CDR3 loop is CASSDLRRSSEAFS. CDR3 DNA sequence: TGTGCCAGCAGTGATCTCCGTCGCTCGAGTGAAGCTTTCTCT.

This clone has only a few counts. This chain uses TRBV6-5 with TRBJ2-1; D remains ambiguous. The CDR3 covers 13 residues. V was cut by 0 bases and J by 10 bases, with 10 bases left in between. Germline values: CDR1 MNHEY, CDR2 SVGAGI. Here the CDR3 DNA reads TGTGCCAGCAGTTACTCGGCGAACTCCGAGCAGTTCTTC. It specifies CASSYSANSEQFF.